The source of this T cell receptor (beta chain) is a study of post-analysis software for immune sequencing data (dated by TCRdb to the mid-2010s). Broadly, across the study: Relapsing-remitting, secondary progressive and progressive-relapsing multiple sclerosis were recorded as disease courses, and subtype annotation was lacking for some patients. The multiple sclerosis patient repertoires were compared with around ten previously published healthy control repertoires from donors aged 6 to 25 years. A subset of samples was prepared in parallel using single-end sample barcoding, then pooled and co-amplified after Illumina adapter ligation.

V is trimmed back by 3 bases and J by 2 bases, and the junction contains 3 bases that no gene match accounts for. The CDR3 has 15 amino acids, counting the end cysteine and phenylalanine. Only the CDR3 portion is preserved as DNA: 45 bases, with reading frame beginning at the first base. CDR1 and CDR2 are drawn from the germline V gene: SGDLS, YYNGEE. This clonotype was detected a few times. Its specific antigen is unknown. Qualities for individual bases were not recorded, and no much larger clone is one base off. To demonstrate the VDJtools post-analysis software, the study profiled TCR beta repertoires from the peripheral blood of 13 young patients with multiple sclerosis. Multiple sclerosis patients were children and adolescents aged 6 to 15 years. The receptor library was made with PCR. TCRdb names Illumina HiSeq 2500 as the instrument used. To reduce PCR and sequencing biases, unique molecular identifiers were incorporated into the TCR beta cDNA libraries. Approximately 500,000 cDNA molecules were obtained per 1 to 10 million input T cells, so each molecule approximated one T cell. Patient libraries were prepared and sequenced with the same protocol used for the earlier healthy control dataset. Within a given batch, samples were prepared together, multiplexed and sequenced on the same HiSeq lane. Per the authors' processing: Raw barcoded reads were processed with MIGEC, and single-read molecular identifier groups were discarded before consensus assembly and CDR3 extraction. Clonotype tables were post-analysed with VDJtools, normalizing diversity by down-sampling all datasets to the smallest sample size. Repertoire overlap clustering matched CDR3 amino acid but not nucleotide sequences to correct batch-related cross-sample contamination. Through fastp at Q25 and MiXCR, TCRdb rebuilt clones from the public reads, retaining in-frame beta chains. Rows are combined by CDR3 protein, so each entry shows the most common genes and DNA. TCRdb, not the authors, supplied the V and J calls. Recorded for this sample are 650,000 to 850,000 distinct CDR3 sequences; 53% of them occurred a single time. The leading ten clones occupy approximately 4.4% of the sample.

The investigation overall reported the following: Roughly 5 TRBV segments, including TRBV5-6, TRBV5-1 and TRBV20-1, were significantly more frequent in patients than controls. Compared with controls, multiple sclerosis patients had significantly lower normalized Chao1 diversity, a finding suggesting substantial peripheral T-cell clonal expansion. The control group was slightly older than the multiple sclerosis patient group. Direct clustering with F measure showed strong co-clustering of samples prepared in the same batch, prompting a batch-effect correction.

The sequence was collected from a girl aged 10 to 17 with multiple sclerosis. The chain is assembled from TRBV9 and TRBJ2-1; the central 9 bases match TRBD2. Input material: blood. At the DNA level, the sequence is TGTGCCAGCAGCGCTTCTAGCGGGACCTACAATGAGCAGTTCTTC. Translation gives CASSASSGTYNEQFF. Full variable domain (CDR3 extended with the reference TRBV9 and TRBJ2-1 proteins): DSGVTQTPKHLITATGQRVTLRCSPRSGDLSVYWYQQSLDQGLQFLIQYYNGEERAKGNILERFSAQQFPDLHSELNLSSLELGDSALYFCASSASSGTYNEQFFGPGTRLTVL.